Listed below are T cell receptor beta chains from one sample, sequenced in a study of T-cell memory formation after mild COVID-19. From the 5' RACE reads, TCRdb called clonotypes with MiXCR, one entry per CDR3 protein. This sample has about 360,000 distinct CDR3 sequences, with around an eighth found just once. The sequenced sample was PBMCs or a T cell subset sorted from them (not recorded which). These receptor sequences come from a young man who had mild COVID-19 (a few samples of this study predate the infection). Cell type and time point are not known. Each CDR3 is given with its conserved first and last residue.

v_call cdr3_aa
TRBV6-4 CASSDSSHIQYF
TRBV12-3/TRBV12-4 CASSFGTLREQYF
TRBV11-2 CASSRWRGEGDTQYF
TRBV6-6 CASSSGWVAYNEQFF
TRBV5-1 CASSPGPPIGDTQYF
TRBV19 CATRQNTEAFF
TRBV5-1 CASSLSGGYDEKLFF
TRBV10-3 CAISEQENEQFF
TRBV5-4 CASSFGGVYQETQYF
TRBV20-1 CSASLTLTDTQYF
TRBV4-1 CASSQGRPGETQYF
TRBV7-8 CASRVGRGLYEQYF
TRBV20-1 CSASQQGSTGELFF
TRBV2 CASSEGANVDTQYF
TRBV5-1 CASSTPSGETQYF
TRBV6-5 CASSTRGPPRTGELFF
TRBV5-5 CASRFNTGELFF
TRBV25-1 CASSVRGGTGGLRQYF
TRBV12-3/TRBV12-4 CASSRDSWSYNSPLHF
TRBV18 CASSLSASRQETQYF
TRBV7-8 CASSFRGDRLTGELFF
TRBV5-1 CASSLAVGQQETQYF
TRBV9 CASSALVGGKGGDTQYF
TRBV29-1 CSAGTYYNEQFF
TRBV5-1 CASSGPGEQFF
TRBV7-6 CASSLTAENTEAFF
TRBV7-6 CASSLAGLGYNEQFF
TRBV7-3 CASSPGGTRNTEAFF
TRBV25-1 CASSTQGALGYTF
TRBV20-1 CSAGPEAFF
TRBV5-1 CASSSGLFQGMIDTQYF
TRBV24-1 CATSYSKGNQETQYF
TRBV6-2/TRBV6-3 CASIPPQGTDTGDTQYF
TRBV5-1 CASSITGSLGYTF
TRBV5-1 CASSLGHGRVRSGNTIYF
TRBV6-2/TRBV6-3 CASSYAGRVFSTYEQYF
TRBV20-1 CSASPLARPNSPLHF
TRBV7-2 CASSLELVRALTDNEQFF
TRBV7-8 CASSPETGLRPQHF
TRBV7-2 CASSPPAGDTQYF
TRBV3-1 CASSPSWGLAQETQYF
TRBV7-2 CASSFSGPGGDEQFF
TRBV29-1 CSAGGQENIQYF
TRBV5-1 CASSPGQMNEQFF
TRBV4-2 CASGGLAGGSGYEQYF
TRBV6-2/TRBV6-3 CASSYRASGVVETQYF
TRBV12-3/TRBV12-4 CASGSGYTEAFF
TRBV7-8 CASSLIQGLGLGYTF
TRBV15 CATSSDRGRGDQPQHF